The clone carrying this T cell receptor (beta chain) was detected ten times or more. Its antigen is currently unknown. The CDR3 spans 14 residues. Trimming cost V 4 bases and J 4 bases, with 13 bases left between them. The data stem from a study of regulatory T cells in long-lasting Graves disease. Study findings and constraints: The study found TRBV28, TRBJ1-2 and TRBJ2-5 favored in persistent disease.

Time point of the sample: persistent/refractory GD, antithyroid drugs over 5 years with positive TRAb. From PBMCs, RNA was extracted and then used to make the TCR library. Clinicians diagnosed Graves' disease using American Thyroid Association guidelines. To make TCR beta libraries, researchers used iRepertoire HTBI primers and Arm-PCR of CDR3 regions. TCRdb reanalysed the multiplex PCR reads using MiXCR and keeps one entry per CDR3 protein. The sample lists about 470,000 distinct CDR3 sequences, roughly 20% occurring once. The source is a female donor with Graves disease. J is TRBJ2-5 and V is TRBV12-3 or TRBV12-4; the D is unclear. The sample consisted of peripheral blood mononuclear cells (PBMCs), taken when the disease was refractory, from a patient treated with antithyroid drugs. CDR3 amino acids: CASSSPLWVETQYF. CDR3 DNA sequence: TGTGCCAGCAGTTCGCCCCTTTGGGTAGAGACCCAGTACTTC.